This is a list of T cell receptor beta chains from one sample in a study of blood T cell repertoires in COVID-19. The protocol was immunoSEQ multiplex PCR, while the TCRdb copy is restricted to in-frame clones and leaves out a portion. The sample lists 55,000 to 70,000 clones; approximately 78% were seen once. Sequenced material: peripheral blood. These receptors all stem from a woman of 80 years or more with acute or convalescent COVID-19. The CDR3 runs from the conserved cysteine through the conserved F or W. A D gene is named only where the DNA matches it firmly. Rows give clone size only sometimes, using once, few, many, or a class for an expanded clone.

V,D,J,size,DNA,CDR3
TRBV11-2,TRBD1,TRBJ2-3,-,TGTGCCAGCAGCCTACTAGGGGGCACCACAGATACGCAGTATTTT,CASSLLGGTTDTQYF
TRBV7-8,TRBD1,TRBJ1-6,-,TGTGCCAGCAGCTCGGAGCCCGGGACAGGGGTTCGTTCACCCCTCCACTTT,CASSSEPGTGVRSPLHF
TRBV3-1/TRBV3-2,TRBD1,TRBJ1-4,-,TGTGCCAGCAGCCAACCTAGGGGACAGGGCTTGGGAGAAAAACTGTTTTTT,CASSQPRGQGLGEKLFF
TRBV6-1,-,TRBJ1-2,-,TGTGCCAGCAGTGAGAGATCTCTCGCGTCCGATGGCTACACCTTC,CASSERSLASDGYTF
TRBV30,-,TRBJ2-2,few,TGTGCCTGGAGTTTATCAGGGCTGGGGACCGGGGAGCTGTTTTTT,CAWSLSGLGTGELFF
TRBV18,-,TRBJ2-2,once,TGTGCCAGCTCCCGGAATTCGGAGGAGGAGCTGTTTTTT,CASSRNSEEELFF
TRBV29-1,TRBD1,TRBJ2-5,-,TGCAGCGAACACAGGGGAAAGACCCAGTACTTC,CSEHRGKTQYF
TRBV5-4,TRBD2,TRBJ2-7,-,TGTGCCAGCAGCTTGGCCGGGGGGGGGCCGGGCGAGCAGTACTTC,CASSLAGGGPGEQYF
TRBV7-6,-,TRBJ2-7,-,TGTGCCAGCAGCCCAGAGGTGCGGAAACTCTCCTACGAGCAGTACTTC,CASSPEVRKLSYEQYF
TRBV5-1,TRBD1,TRBJ1-4,-,TGCGCCAGCAGCTTGGAGGGACAGGGTTCAACTAATGAAAAACTGTTTTTT,CASSLEGQGSTNEKLFF
TRBV5-5,TRBD1,TRBJ1-3,-,TGTGCCAGCAGCTTAAGACAGGGGAGTGGAAACACCATATATTTT,CASSLRQGSGNTIYF
TRBV5-4,-,TRBJ1-1,-,TGTGCCAGCAGCTTGGGGACAGAGGAAGCTTTCTTT,CASSLGTEEAFF
TRBV7-8,-,TRBJ1-2,-,TGTGCCAGCAGCTCCCGGGATGCTAACTATGGCTACACCTTC,CASSSRDANYGYTF
TRBV5-6,TRBD2,TRBJ2-1,-,TGTGCCAGCAGCTTGGAAGCGGGGGGGCCCAATGAGCAGTTCTTC,CASSLEAGGPNEQFF
TRBV24-1,-,TRBJ1-3,-,TGTGCCACCAGTGATTTGTACAGGCATATCTCTGGAAACACCATATATTTT,CATSDLYRHISGNTIYF
TRBV11-3,-,TRBJ2-3,-,TGTGCCAGCAGCTTAGGACTCATCACAGATACGCAGTATTTT,CASSLGLITDTQYF
TRBV2,-,TRBJ1-1,-,TGTGCCAGCAGTGAAGGGTTAAGGGCACCGGGGTTCACTGAAGCTTTCTTT,CASSEGLRAPGFTEAFF
TRBV9,-,TRBJ1-6,-,TGTGCCAGCAGCGTAGGGGAGGGGTCACCCCTCCACTTT,CASSVGEGSPLHF
TRBV6-5,TRBD1,TRBJ2-5,-,TGTGCCAGCAGTTACGTCCGGGACAGGGGAGGAGAGACCCAGTACTTC,CASSYVRDRGGETQYF
TRBV28,TRBD1,TRBJ1-1,medium-sized,TGTGCCAGCAGTTTAGATTGGGGACAGATGAACACTGAAGCTTTCTTT,CASSLDWGQMNTEAFF
TRBV9,TRBD2,TRBJ2-1,-,TGTGCCAGCAGCGTAGGGGCCGGGGAACTAGCGTCCCATGAGCAGTTCTTC,CASSVGAGELASHEQFF
TRBV5-1,TRBD1,TRBJ1-4,-,TGCGCCAGCAGCTCGAACTCGACAGGGGGGCATGCAACTAATGAAAAACTGTTTTTT,CASSSNSTGGHATNEKLFF
TRBV30,TRBD1,TRBJ2-7,few,TGTGCCTGCTCCCAGGGGGTCCTGGCCTACGAGCAGTACTTC,CACSQGVLAYEQYF
TRBV28,-,TRBJ1-6,-,TGTGCCAGCATCTCCGGGGGGCAGAGTAATTCACCCCTCCACTTT,CASISGGQSNSPLHF
TRBV6-6,-,TRBJ2-5,-,TGTGCCAGCAATGGCGGGGCGGAGACCCAGTACTTC,CASNGGAETQYF
TRBV20-1,-,TRBJ1-1,-,TGCAGTGCTAGTATGGTGGCCGGGGGGACTATCACTGAAGCTTTCTTT,CSASMVAGGTITEAFF
TRBV6-1,-,TRBJ1-2,few,TGTGCCAGCAGTGAAGCCGGGACACCAGTCTATGGCTACACCTTC,CASSEAGTPVYGYTF
TRBV3-1/TRBV3-2,-,TRBJ1-5,-,TGTGCCAGCAGCCCCCGATGGGACAACAATCAGCCCCAGCATTTT,CASSPRWDNNQPQHF
TRBV19,TRBD1,TRBJ1-1,once,TGTGCCAGTAGTATAGCCTCAGGGGGCGTGGGATTGAACACTGAAGCTTTCTTT,CASSIASGGVGLNTEAFF
TRBV6-5,TRBD1,TRBJ2-5,-,TGTGCCAGCGCCGGGACAGTCCAAGAGACCCAGTACTTC,CASAGTVQETQYF
TRBV14,-,TRBJ2-5,-,TGTGCCAGCAGCCAAGGGAACAGGGAAGAGACCCAGTACTTC,CASSQGNREETQYF
TRBV5-4,-,TRBJ2-3,-,TGTGCCACCCAGGGACTCCTTGCAGATACGCAGTATTTT,CATQGLLADTQYF
TRBV3-1/TRBV3-2,-,TRBJ2-3,-,TGTGCCAGCTGCGGGACAGATACGCAGTATTTT,CASCGTDTQYF
TRBV7-2,TRBD1,TRBJ2-7,-,TGTGCCAGCAGCCTTGACAGGGCAACCTACGAGCAGTACTTC,CASSLDRATYEQYF
TRBV5-4,-,TRBJ1-1,-,TGTGCCAGCAGCCTAAACACTGAAGCTTTCTTT,CASSLNTEAFF
TRBV5-5,TRBD1,TRBJ1-2,-,TGTGCCAGCAGCTTGGCTGGTGGAACAGGGGGCGATGGCTACACCTTC,CASSLAGGTGGDGYTF
TRBV7-8,TRBD1,TRBJ1-1,-,TGTGCCAGCAGCTGGGGACAGGGACCGAACACTGAAGCTTTCTTT,CASSWGQGPNTEAFF
TRBV30,-,TRBJ1-4,-,TGTGCCTGGACCAACCCAGGGAGGGGTGAAAAACTGTTTTTT,CAWTNPGRGEKLFF
TRBV5-5,TRBD1,TRBJ1-5,-,TGTGCCAGCAGCTTATTGCCGCAGACAGGGGGCAATCAGCCCCAGCATTTT,CASSLLPQTGGNQPQHF
TRBV12-3/TRBV12-4,TRBD1,TRBJ2-7,-,TGTGCCAGCAGAACAGGGGGCTGGGGCGAGCAGTACTTC,CASRTGGWGEQYF
TRBV4-1,-,TRBJ2-3,-,TGCGCCAGCAGCCTTGACAGGTTCGGGGATACGCAGTATTTT,CASSLDRFGDTQYF
TRBV3-1/TRBV3-2,-,TRBJ1-1,-,TGTGCCAGCAGCCAAGCTGTGGGGGGGAGCACTGAAGCTTTCTTT,CASSQAVGGSTEAFF
TRBV5-1,TRBD2,TRBJ2-3,once,TGCGCCAGCACACCAGTGGCTAGCGGGGCCACAGATACGCAGTATTTT,CASTPVASGATDTQYF
TRBV3-1/TRBV3-2,TRBD1,TRBJ1-4,-,TGTGCCAGCAGCCAAGCGGACAGGGACCCTGAAAAACTGTTTTTT,CASSQADRDPEKLFF
TRBV7-6,-,TRBJ2-2,-,TGTGCCAACAGCCGAGGTTTAATGGAGTTCGGGGAGCTGTTTTTT,CANSRGLMEFGELFF
TRBV5-6,TRBD1,TRBJ1-2,-,TGTGCCAGCAGCTTTATAGAACAGGGGGTATATGGCTACACCTTC,CASSFIEQGVYGYTF
TRBV7-3,-,TRBJ1-2,-,TGTGCCAGCAGCTTAACGGCAGAGGGTACTGGCTACACCTTC,CASSLTAEGTGYTF
TRBV11-3,TRBD1,TRBJ2-1,-,TGTGCCAGCAGCTCCAGACGGACAGGGGGGAATGAGCAGTTCTTC,CASSSRRTGGNEQFF
TRBV21-1,-,TRBJ2-5,-,TGTGCCAGCAGCAATCATACTAGCGGGGGGGGTAAAGAGACCCAGTACTTC,CASSNHTSGGGKETQYF
TRBV6-6,TRBD2,TRBJ2-7,-,TGTGCCAGCAGTTACTCAGGCGGGGGCTCCTACGAGCAGTACTTC,CASSYSGGGSYEQYF
TRBV7-3,-,TRBJ1-6,-,TGTGCCAGCAGCTTATCAGGGCCGAATTCACCCCTCCACTTT,CASSLSGPNSPLHF
TRBV18,-,TRBJ1-4,-,TGTGCCAGCTCACCACCGAGTGGGGGGGGTGAAAAACTGTTTTTT,CASSPPSGGGEKLFF
TRBV7-2,TRBD1,TRBJ1-2,-,TGTGCCAGCAGCATAAGGGGACAGGGCCGTGGCTACACCTTC,CASSIRGQGRGYTF
TRBV19,TRBD2,TRBJ2-1,-,TGTGCCAGTAGTTCCTACGGGACTAGCGAGTTCTACAATGAGCAGTTCTTC,CASSSYGTSEFYNEQFF
TRBV30,-,TRBJ2-5,-,TGTGCCTGGAGTCCCAGGGGAGAGACCCAGTACTTC,CAWSPRGETQYF
TRBV5-1,TRBD2,TRBJ2-3,-,TGCGCCAGCAGCCCGGAAGGCGGGGGGGTTGGAGATACGCAGTATTTT,CASSPEGGGVGDTQYF
TRBV2,-,TRBJ1-4,-,TGTGCCAGCAGTGTGGTCAGTCAGAATGAAAAACTGTTTTTT,CASSVVSQNEKLFF
TRBV19,-,TRBJ2-2,-,TGTGCCAGTAGACAAGCCGGGACATCGAACACCGGGGAGCTGTTTTTT,CASRQAGTSNTGELFF
TRBV2,-,TRBJ2-2,-,TGTGCCAGCAGTGAAAATTTGGCCGTTGCGAACACCGGGGAGCTGTTTTTT,CASSENLAVANTGELFF